This T cell receptor (beta chain) comes out of a study of T cells in localized non-small cell lung cancer. Regarding the study as a whole: In adjacent lung, a median roughly 58 of the top 100 tumor clones were found. Since sequencing was restricted to only one region of the tumor, intratumor heterogeneity remains a possibility.

This clone was recorded only once. The antigen is undetermined. Profiled with immunoSEQ multiplex PCR; TCRdb holds only in-frame clones, not every one. The profile covers 30,000 to 35,000 clones, with 93% appearing a single time and around 8% taken by the ten largest. Germline loops: CDR1 ENHRY, CDR2 SYGVKD. Trimming pared 2 bases from V and 4 bases from J, leaving 14 bases between. The CDR3 totals 16 residues. The TCR comes from a female donor older than 55 with stage I lung adenocarcinoma. The rearrangement links TRBV10-3 to TRBJ2-2, with D possibly being TRBD1 (5 bases). The material sequenced was peripheral blood, taken before any cancer treatment. This CDR3 is CAISEGAAFRTGELFF. CDR3 DNA sequence: TGTGCCATCAGTGAGGGGGCAGCGTTTCGCACCGGGGAGCTGTTTTTT.